These 13 T cell receptor beta chains were all obtained from the same sample, sequenced in a study of blood T cell repertoires in COVID-19. Profiling relied on immunoSEQ multiplex PCR, and the TCRdb table lists in-frame clones only, not all of them. The repertoire holds about 220,000 clones, with 80% to 90% as singletons. The source material was PBMCs or T cells enriched from blood (not recorded which). These receptors originate from a woman under 30 in a cohort exposed to, infected with or recovered from COVID-19 (not recorded which).

J is TRBJ2-1 and V is TRBV11-2; 8 bases align to TRBD2. Trimming removed 1 base from V and 4 bases from J; junction bases left unmatched: 6. There are 16 residues in the CDR3. Germline CDR1 reads SGHAT; CDR2 reads FQNNGV. CDR3 region: CASSLGSGGLYNEQFF. The CDR3 bases are TGTGCCAGCAGCTTAGGCAGCGGGGGACTATACAATGAGCAGTTCTTC.

V is TRBV11-1 and J is TRBJ1-4; 7 bases match TRBD1. This CDR3 is built from 14 residues. Trimming took 3 bases from V and 7 from J; bases not matched to a gene: 5. Germline CDR1 is SGHAT and CDR2 is FQDESV (reference sequence). This chain's CDR3 is CASSFSGTVEKLFF. Written as DNA, the CDR3 is TGTGCCAGCAGCTTCTCAGGGACAGTTGAAAAACTGTTTTTT.

The chain uses TRBV28 and TRBJ1-3; no reliable D call. Trimming pared 4 bases from V and 1 base from J, leaving 8 bases between. CDR1 MDHEN and CDR2 SYDVKM come from the germline V gene. The CDR3 sequence is 14 residues long. Here the CDR3 reads CASSSPPSGNTIYF. The CDR3 nucleotides are TGTGCCAGCAGTTCCCCCCCATCTGGAAACACCATATATTTT.

The rearrangement uses TRBV19 and TRBJ1-1, with 8 bases that match TRBD1. This CDR3 spans 14 amino acids. Germline V lookup: CDR1 LNHDA, CDR2 SQIVND (reference sequence). V dropped 7 bases and J dropped 6; count of bases not matched to a gene: 10. CDR3 in DNA: TGTGCCAGTACCCTTGGACAGGGTAACGCTGAAGCTTTCTTT. This codes for CASTLGQGNAEAFF.

The V and J genes are TRBV3-1 (or the pseudogene TRBV3-2) and TRBJ2-1, with unresolved D. The CDR3 spans 12 residues. V was trimmed by 0 bases and J by 10 bases, leaving 7 bases between them. Germline loops: CDR1 LGHDT, CDR2 YNNKEL (reference sequence). The CDR3 nucleotides are TGTGCCAGCAGCCAAGAGCTTGGCGAGCAGTTCTTC. Translation: CASSQELGEQFF.

This chain joins TRBV10-1 and TRBJ2-5; 11 bases are shared with TRBD2. The CDR3 covers 16 residues. Per germline, CDR1 WNHNN and CDR2 SYGVQD (reference sequence). The junction had 4 bases not matched to a gene; V was cut back by 0 bases and J by 4 bases. The CDR3, as DNA: TGCGCCAGCAGTGAGTCACAGACTAGCGGGACAGAGACCCAGTACTTC. It specifies CASSESQTSGTETQYF.

This clone is labeled as medium-sized (0.01 to 0.1%). J is TRBJ1-1 and V is TRBV6-2 or TRBV6-3; possibly TRBD1 for D (5 bases). V was pared by 1 base and J by 4 bases, with 10 bases between. CDR1 is MNHEY, CDR2 SVGEGT, per germline. This CDR3 contains 14 residues. The CDR3 region is CASSYLRGGTEAFF. The CDR3 region has the DNA TGTGCCAGCAGTTACTTGAGGGGAGGCACTGAAGCTTTCTTT.

This sequence joins TRBV28 and TRBJ1-6; D possibly corresponds to TRBD1 (5 bases). The CDR3 is 14 residues long. V lost 2 bases and J 8 bases, leaving 10 bases between the germline ends. Germline V lookup: CDR1 MDHEN, CDR2 SYDVKM. The CDR3 protein is CASSLRGFDSPLHF. The CDR3 DNA is TGTGCCAGCAGTTTAAGGGGTTTCGATTCACCCCTCCACTTT.

This clone was seen a few times. The gene calls are TRBV27 and TRBJ2-7; 9 bases agree with TRBD1. J was trimmed by 1 base and V by 6 bases; bases with no gene match: 10. This CDR3 comprises 16 residues. In germline, CDR1 is MNHEY, CDR2 SMNVEV (reference sequence). CDR3 nucleotide sequence: TGTGCCAGCAGCCGCCTTACAGGGGGCGAATCCTACGAGCAGTACTTC. This codes for CASSRLTGGESYEQYF.

This chain links TRBV19 with TRBJ2-7; D is unresolved. Germline assignment: CDR1 LNHDA and CDR2 SQIVND (reference sequence). V lost 4 bases to trimming and J lost 3 bases, with 10 bases between them. CDR3 size: 13 residues. The CDR3 DNA follows: TGTGCCAGTAGTACCTCCCTGAGCTACGAGCAGTACTTC. This encodes CASSTSLSYEQYF.

The chain recombines TRBV7-9 with TRBJ1-6; D possibly corresponds to TRBD1 (5 bases). Trimming took 3 bases from V and 6 from J, leaving 15 bases between them. The CDR3 loop spans 16 amino acids. Germline assignment: CDR1 SEHNR and CDR2 FQNEAQ (reference sequence). In DNA, the CDR3 is TGTGCCAGCAGCTTTAGCGGCCAGGGACCTAATTCACCCCTCCACTTT. It encodes CASSFSGQGPNSPLHF.

V and J are TRBV28 and TRBJ2-2; 10 bases map to TRBD1. J was trimmed by 7 bases and V by 6 bases; bases with no gene match: 11. From germline, CDR1 is MDHEN and CDR2 SYDVKM. This CDR3 contains 16 residues. CDR3 DNA sequence: TGTGCCAGCAGCTCCCGGGACAGGGGTCGGGTCGGGGAGCTGTTTTTT. Protein product: CASSSRDRGRVGELFF.

This clone came up a few times. V and J are TRBV14 and TRBJ2-1; 7 nucleotides line up with TRBD1. CDR1 is SGHDN, CDR2 FVKESK, per germline. V lost 0 bases to trimming and J lost 4 bases; unmatched junction nucleotides: 15. The CDR3 sequence is 19 residues long. The CDR3 DNA is TGTGCCAGCAGCCAAGAAGAGGGGACAGCGTCTTCGTGGTACAATGAGCAGTTCTTC. Translating gives CASSQEEGTASSWYNEQFF.